This T cell receptor beta chain appears in the sequencing data of a study of blood T cell repertoires in COVID-19. Study as a whole: The origin of the acute and convalescent COVID-19 samples was the United States, Italy and Spain. PBMCs, B-cell-depleted T cells, or T cells were the source of the cDNA or gDNA that made up the material.

Germline V gives CDR1 SGHRS, CDR2 YFSETQ. The J segment lost 1 base and the V segment lost 3 bases, leaving 5 bases of the junction unmatched. The CDR3 covers 16 residues. Authors' methods: Reference gene primer amplification gave estimated nucleated cell counts. Here immunoSEQ multiplex PCR was the method, and the copy in TCRdb shows in-frame clones only, minus some. The DNA gave D and trimming, while V, J and clone size come from that table. The data show 80,000 or so clones, approximately 89% seen once. The sequenced material came from peripheral blood. This clonotype originated in a middle-aged man with acute or convalescent COVID-19. The J gene is TRBJ2-1, the V gene TRBV5-1; 9 positions match TRBD2. The CDR3 here is CASSSRSGRSYNEQFF. DNA of the CDR3: TGCGCCAGCAGCTCTCGAAGCGGGAGGTCCTACAATGAGCAGTTCTTC.